One sample yielded the 24 T cell receptor beta chains listed below, sequenced in a study of vaccination and CD4 T cells after COVID-19. These receptors have no known antigen. The study sequenced cultured CD4+ T cell DNA using the Oncomine TCR Beta short-read assay. Each CDR3 protein is one row after TCRdb ran MiXCR on the PCR reads. This sample has 12,000 to 15,000 distinct CDR3 sequences; roughly a third occur once, and the top ten carry around 33%. Treatment described: approximately 9-day PBMC culture with coronavirus spike peptide pools or control peptides (ViraFEST assay). The specimen sequenced was cultured CD4+ T cells from blood. The origin of the receptors is a human donor with COVID-19.

This clonotype was detected only a few times. This CDR3 is CASSPTKGQGYQPQHF. The DNA for the CDR3 is TGTGCCAGCTCACCAACGAAGGGACAGGGCTATCAGCCCCAGCATTTT. This sequence joins TRBV18 and TRBJ1-5; 9 bases are a match to TRBD1. V trimming: 2 bases; J trimming: 5 bases; junction bases outside the gene matches: 7. Germline CDR1 is KGHSH and CDR2 is LQKENI. This CDR3 comprises 16 residues.

Only a few counts were recorded for this clonotype. This chain joins TRBV20-1 and TRBJ2-7; D remains ambiguous. Trimming took 0 bases from V and 3 from J, leaving 6 bases between them. CDR3 length equals 12 residues. The germline CDR1 and CDR2 sequences are DFQATT and SNEGSKA (reference sequence). DNA for the CDR3: TGCAGTGCTAGAGATAAGGTCTACGAGCAGTACTTC. Translation gives CSARDKVYEQYF.

The J gene is TRBJ2-3, the V gene TRBV7-2; 9 nucleotides align to TRBD2. Germline trimming cut 5 bases from V and 2 bases from J; bases unmatched to any gene: 5. Germline CDR1 and CDR2: SGHTA and FQGNSA. CDR3 size: 15 residues. DNA of the CDR3: TGTGCCAGCAGCCCGACTAGCGGACACACAGATACGCAGTATTTT. Its protein product is CASSPTSGHTDTQYF.

The rearrangement links TRBV20-1 to TRBJ2-3, with 10 bases identical to TRBD2. Germline assignment: CDR1 DFQATT and CDR2 SNEGSKA (reference sequence). Germline trimming cut 0 bases from V and 0 bases from J; bases unmatched to any gene: 9. The CDR3 covers 18 residues. CDR3 nucleotides: TGCAGTGCTAGAGACTTGGCTAGCGGGGGCTTTAGCACAGATACGCAGTATTTT. It yields the protein CSARDLASGGFSTDTQYF.

This clonotype has more than one count but fewer than ten. V usage is TRBV6-1 and J usage is TRBJ1-2, with TRBD1 as a possible D gene (6 bases). In germline, CDR1 is MNHNS, CDR2 SASEGT. Trimming stripped 3 bases from V and 6 bases from J, with 14 bases between. This CDR3 comprises 14 residues. CDR3: CASSDLGAWHGYTF. In DNA, the CDR3 is TGTGCCAGCAGTGATCTGGGGGCGTGGCATGGCTACACCTTC.

This chain joins TRBV5-8 and TRBJ2-7; D remains unclear. The CDR3 is 10 residues long. V was shortened by 7 bases and J by 4 bases, with 6 bases between the two germline ends. Germline V gene data show CDR1 as SGHTS and CDR2 as YDEGEE. CDR3 bases: TGTGCCAGCGGCAATTACGAGCAGTACTTC. Translated: CASGNYEQYF.

This clonotype was detected a few times. This rearrangement joins TRBV5-1 to TRBJ1-2; D is undetermined. This CDR3 region has 15 residues. Looked up from germline, CDR1 is SGHRS and CDR2 is YFSETQ. Trimming took off 0 bases at V and 4 bases at J, with 13 bases between the two ends. The CDR3 nucleotides read TGCGCCAGCAGCTTGGGTGCAGTCACGGGCTATGGCTACACCTTC. It translates to CASSLGAVTGYGYTF. Complete variable domain (other parts from reference TRBV5-1 and TRBJ1-2): KAGVTQTPRYLIKTRGQQVTLSCSPISGHRSVSWYQQTPGQGLQFLFEYFSETQRNKGNFPGRFSGRQFSNSRSEMNVSTLELGDSALYLCASSLGAVTGYGYTFGSGTRLTVV.

The J gene is TRBJ2-3, the V gene TRBV6-2 or TRBV6-3; 12 positions agree with TRBD1. Germline assignment: CDR1 MNHEY and CDR2 SVGEGT. The CDR3 is 18 amino acids. J was trimmed by 2 bases and V by 2 bases; bases with no gene match: 8. CDR3 coding DNA: TGTGCCAGCAGTTACCCGGGACAGGGGGCTGTGGACACAGATACGCAGTATTTT. Its translation: CASSYPGQGAVDTDTQYF.

This chain uses TRBV29-1 with TRBJ2-5; 10 bases map to TRBD2. This CDR3 region has 14 residues. The trim removed 4 bases at V and 4 bases at J, leaving 6 bases unmatched. Germline CDR1 and CDR2: SQVTM and ANQGSEA. CDR3 sequence (DNA): TGCAGCGTTGCTAAGCGGGGGGGCACAGAGACCCAGTACTTC. Residues: CSVAKRGGTETQYF. The variable domain in full, with the rest retrieved from reference TRBV29-1 and TRBJ2-5, is SAVISQKPSRDICQRGTSLTIQCQVDSQVTMMFWYRQQPGQSLTLIATANQGSEATYESGFVIDKFPISRPNLTFSTLTVSNMSPEDSSIYLCSVAKRGGTETQYFGPGTRLLVL.

This chain links TRBV11-2 with TRBJ1-2; tentative D call: TRBD1 (5 bases). Deletions cut 5 bases from V and 6 bases from J, with 16 bases between. The CDR3 length is 14 residues. The V gene's germline CDR1 is SGHAT and CDR2 FQNNGV. The CDR3 region is CASSRWGVNDGYTF. The CDR3 nucleotides read TGTGCCAGCAGCCGTTGGGGGGTTAATGATGGCTACACCTTC.

The chain is built from TRBV6-2 or TRBV6-3 and TRBJ2-7; 8 positions agree with TRBD1. Trimming cost V 5 bases and J 2 bases; bases outside gene matches: 8. Germline lookup yields CDR1 MNHEY and CDR2 SVGEGT. This CDR3 spans 15 amino acids. CDR3 bases: TGTGCCAGCAGTCAATATTGGGACAGGACCTACGAGCAGTACTTC. Amino acids: CASSQYWDRTYEQYF.

V usage is TRBV5-4 and J usage is TRBJ1-1; 8 nucleotides match TRBD1. The CDR3 length is 17 residues. The ends lost 4 bases at V and 0 bases at J; junction bases unmatched: 11. Germline V gene lookup returns CDR1 SGHNT and CDR2 YYREEE (reference sequence). In DNA form, the CDR3 reads TGTGCCAGCAGCCCTCGACAGGGGCGTCGGGTGAACACTGAAGCTTTCTTT. Protein: CASSPRQGRRVNTEAFF.

V gene TRBV7-9 combines with J gene TRBJ1-5, with TRBD1 matching over 7 bases. Germline V CDR1 and CDR2: SEHNR, FQNEAQ (reference sequence). The CDR3 covers 16 residues. The trim removed 5 bases at V and 4 bases at J, leaving 11 bases unmatched. CDR3 bases: TGTGCCAGCAGCCTAACAGGGGCCGCCCCTAATCAGCCCCAGCATTTT. This encodes CASSLTGAAPNQPQHF.

A few counts support this clonotype. This sequence joins TRBV7-2 and TRBJ1-5; the D is unclear. Trimming took off 3 bases at V and 3 bases at J, with 15 bases between the two ends. The CDR3 spans 16 residues. Germline CDR1 reads SGHTA; CDR2 reads FQGNSA. CDR3: CASSFVPGSSNQPQHF. CDR3 nucleotide sequence: TGTGCCAGCAGCTTTGTACCGGGTTCGTCCAATCAGCCCCAGCATTTT.

In this sample, this clonotype turned up a few times. J is TRBJ2-3 and V is TRBV2, with D possibly being TRBD1 (5 bases). CDR1 and CDR2 (germline): SNHLY, FYNNEI. Deletions cut 4 bases from V and 1 base from J, with 21 bases between. The CDR3 runs to 18 residues. CDR3 amino acids: CASSVWDATDSGTDTQYF. CDR3 nucleotides: TGTGCCAGCAGTGTTTGGGATGCGACAGATTCGGGCACAGATACGCAGTATTTT.

This clonotype appeared a few times. In DNA, the CDR3 is TGTGCCAGCAGCTTATTGGACAGGGGGACAGATACGCAGTATTTT. Residues: CASSLLDRGTDTQYF. J is TRBJ2-3 and V is TRBV11-1; 10 bases fit TRBD1. V lost 2 bases to trimming and J lost 3 bases; unmatched junction nucleotides: 2. CDR1 is SGHAT and CDR2 is FQDESV in the germline V gene (reference sequence). The CDR3 has 15 amino acids.

DNA of the CDR3: TGTGCCAGCAGAGCTACCGGGACAGCATACGAGCAGTACTTC. Its protein is CASRATGTAYEQYF. V and J are TRBV6-1 and TRBJ2-7; 7 nucleotides agree with TRBD1. Germline CDR1 and CDR2: MNHNS and SASEGT. This CDR3 is built from 14 residues. V lost 6 bases and J lost 4; bases outside the gene matches: 9.

This clonotype was seen a handful of times. The chain combines TRBV7-9 with TRBJ1-1; maybe TRBD1 (6 bases). V lost 5 bases and J 7 bases, leaving 11 bases between the germline ends. CDR3 length: 12 residues. Germline assignment: CDR1 SEHNR and CDR2 FQNEAQ (reference sequence). The CDR3 region is CASSNREGEAFF. As DNA, the CDR3 is TGTGCCAGCAGCAACAGGGAGGGTGAAGCTTTCTTT.

This clonotype was detected a few times. The chain couples TRBV6-1 to TRBJ2-7; D remains ambiguous. Trimming took off 4 bases at V and 4 bases at J, with 8 bases between the two ends. CDR3 length equals 12 residues. Germline CDR1 is MNHNS and CDR2 is SASEGT. In nucleotides, the CDR3 is TGTGCCAGCAGTGGGGTTAGGTACGAGCAGTACTTC. Protein: CASSGVRYEQYF.

The gene calls are TRBV19 and TRBJ1-1; D is undetermined. This CDR3 comprises 15 residues. Per germline, CDR1 LNHDA and CDR2 SQIVND (reference sequence). Deletions cut 4 bases from V and 5 bases from J, with 17 bases between. The CDR3 DNA reads TGTGCCAGTAGTACGAGCCGGGAGGGAAGGACTGAAGCTTTCTTT. Protein: CASSTSREGRTEAFF.

The CDR3 DNA reads as TGTGCCAGCAGCCAAGACAGGGGGGAAAATCAGCCCCAGCATTTT. Its protein is CASSQDRGENQPQHF. The V gene is TRBV4-2, the J gene TRBJ1-5; 7 bases are shared with TRBD1. CDR1 and CDR2 (germline): LGHNA, YNFKEQ. J gave up 4 bases and V 0 bases, and 3 bases lay outside the gene matches. CDR3 length: 15 amino acids.

This clonotype was recorded a few times. As DNA, the CDR3 is TGTGCCAGCAGTGAAGTGAAGGGCTATGGCTACACCTTC. Protein sequence: CASSEVKGYGYTF. The chain carries TRBV6-1 and TRBJ1-2; D is unresolved. This CDR3 region has 13 residues. CDR1 is MNHNS and CDR2 is SASEGT in the germline V gene. Trimming left V 1 base short and J 4 bases short, with 7 bases between.

The J gene is TRBJ2-7, the V gene TRBV20-1; 8 bases line up with TRBD2. This CDR3 contains 15 residues. Germline CDR1 DFQATT, CDR2 SNEGSKA (reference sequence). V was clipped by 4 bases and J by 3 bases; unmatched bases: 11. CDR3 loop: CSANPGGARGYEQYF. The CDR3 DNA reads as TGCAGTGCTAATCCGGGGGGGGCCAGAGGCTACGAGCAGTACTTC.

This clonotype was seen a handful of times. The chain recombines TRBV10-3 with TRBJ2-3; 8 bases align to TRBD2. V shed 6 bases, J shed 1 base, and the junction held 3 bases outside the gene matches. The CDR3 sequence is 14 residues long. Germline V gives CDR1 ENHRY, CDR2 SYGVKD. The CDR3 DNA is TGTGCCATCAGCTATAGCGGGGGCACAGATACGCAGTATTTT. This gives the protein CAISYSGGTDTQYF.